Presented here are 20 T cell receptor beta chains from one specimen sequenced in a study of blood T cells in healthy people across ages. The second PCR ran about 6 to 12 cycles with a sample-barcoded 5' primer and J-beta primers. Each CDR3 protein gets one entry after TCRdb re-called the 5' RACE reads with MiXCR. The profile shows hundreds of thousands of distinct CDR3 sequences, roughly 44% of them singletons. Sequencing was carried out using blood. The receptor set was obtained from a man in his 60s in good health.

This clonotype was counted only a few times. V usage is TRBV28 and J usage is TRBJ2-3, with 8 bases fitting TRBD2. Trimming at V came to 8 bases and at J to 3 bases, leaving 7 bases not matched to a gene. The germline V gene encodes CDR1 MDHEN and CDR2 SYDVKM. CDR3 size: 14 residues. In DNA form, the CDR3 reads TGTGCCAGCGCCAGGGGCGGGGGGACAGATACGCAGTATTTT. Amino acid sequence: CASARGGGTDTQYF.

The V gene is TRBV10-3, the J gene TRBJ1-5, with TRBD1 matching 7 bases. V shed 6 bases and J 1 base; nucleotides not matched to a gene: 6. The germline V gene has CDR1 ENHRY and CDR2 SYGVKD. The CDR3 loop spans 15 amino acids. DNA for the CDR3: TGTGCCATCAGCTCGGGACAGCTGAGCAATCAGCCCCAGCATTTT. Translating it yields CAISSGQLSNQPQHF.

Details on this clonotype: A read error is possible here, since a much larger clone lies one base away. The CDR3 region has the DNA TGTGCCAGCCCCCCAGAGGGGGGTCACGAGCAGTACTTC. Translated, it gives CASPPEGGHEQYF. The gene calls are TRBV12-3 or TRBV12-4 and TRBJ2-5; D is perhaps TRBD1 or TRBD2 (6 bases each). The end of the DNA is better explained by TRBJ2-7, so the J call may be wrong. There are 13 residues in the CDR3.

This clonotype was observed at least ten times. The rearrangement links TRBV20-1 to TRBJ2-7, with D possibly being TRBD1 (6 bases). V lost 6 bases to trimming and J lost 7 bases, with 10 bases between them. CDR1 and CDR2 from the germline V gene are DFQATT and SNEGSKA (reference sequence). This CDR3 is built from 10 residues. CDR3: CSAEDREQYF. The CDR3 DNA sequence: TGCAGTGCAGAGGACAGAGAGCAGTACTTC.

This chain connects TRBV11-3 to TRBJ2-1; 9 bases map to TRBD1. Germline V gene sequence: CDR1 SGHNT, CDR2 YENEEA. This CDR3 spans 13 amino acids. The trim removed 4 bases at V and 10 bases at J, leaving 5 bases unmatched. CDR3 loop: CASSSRDRDEQFF. CDR3 sequence (DNA): TGTGCCAGCAGCTCCAGGGACAGGGACGAGCAGTTCTTC.

In the case of this clonotype: A much larger clone differs from this one at a single base, so this may be a read error. The chain carries TRBV7-9 and TRBJ2-5; 10 bases are a match to TRBD2. Losses at the gene ends were 5 bases for V and 11 bases for J; bases not matched to a gene: 11. The CDR3 consists of 14 residues. Germline V gives CDR1 SEHNR, CDR2 FQNEAQ (reference sequence). The CDR3 DNA is TGTGCCAGCAGCCCAGTGCCTAGCGGGGGTGAGCAGTACTTC. Residues: CASSPVPSGGEQYF. The entire variable domain, with the rest obtained from reference TRBV7-9 and TRBJ2-5, is as follows: DTGVSQNPRHKITKRGQNVTFRCDPISEHNRLYWYRQTLGQGPEFLTYFQNEAQLEKSRLLSDRFSAERPKGSFSTLEIQRTEQGDSAMYLCASSPVPSGGEQYFGPGTRLLVL.

Details on this clonotype: Germline and junction disagree at one end, which may indicate a read error. The DNA for the CDR3 is TGTGCCAGCTGTTACTCGATTAGCGGGGGGGCTCGGTCCTACAATGAGCAGTTCTTC. Its protein product is CASCYSISGGARSYNEQFF. The chain couples TRBV6-2 or TRBV6-3 to TRBJ2-1; TRBD2 matches 11 bases. Germline V gene data show CDR1 as MNHEY and CDR2 as SVGEGT. The CDR3 is 19 residues long.

The V call is TRBV15, the J call TRBJ2-1; D not certain. The CDR3 runs to 13 residues. V was cut by 1 base and J by 4 bases, with 5 bases left in between. Per the germline V gene, CDR1 is LNHNV and CDR2 is YYDKDF (reference sequence). The CDR3 DNA is TGTGCCACCAGCAGAGGCAGGTACAATGAGCAGTTCTTC. It codes for CATSRGRYNEQFF. Variable domain in full (rest from reference TRBV15 and TRBJ2-1): DAMVIQNPRYQVTQFGKPVTLSCSQTLNHNVMYWYQQKSSQAPKLLFHYYDKDFNNEADTPDNFQSRRPNTSFCFLDIRSPGLGDTAMYLCATSRGRYNEQFFGPGTRLTVL.

The CDR3 DNA sequence: TGCGCCAGCAGCTTGGTGGGGGGCATCACCTATAATTCACCCCTCCACTTT. Amino acid sequence: CASSLVGGITYNSPLHF. This chain joins TRBV5-1 and TRBJ1-6; maybe TRBD1 (6 bases). This CDR3 is 17 amino acids long. CDR1 SGHRS and CDR2 YFSETQ come from the germline V gene. V dropped 0 bases and J dropped 2 bases, with 12 bases sitting between them.

V and J are TRBV7-2 and TRBJ2-5; D not certain. This CDR3 contains 16 residues. Germline V CDR1 and CDR2: SGHTA, FQGNSA. Trimming stripped 5 bases from V and 11 bases from J, with 27 bases between. CDR3 DNA sequence: TGTGCCAGCAGCATCCGGCCGGAGTATTCCTACAATGAGCAGTACTTC. Translated, it gives CASSIRPEYSYNEQYF.

The CDR3 region has the DNA TGCAGTGCTAGCTACGCCGGGGGCCGCCGTGGGAATGAGCAGTTCTTC. It translates to CSASYAGGRRGNEQFF. This rearrangement joins TRBV20-1 to TRBJ2-1; tentatively, D is TRBD1 or TRBD2 (6 bases each). V was trimmed by 3 bases and J by 7 bases, leaving 22 bases between them. Germline values: CDR1 DFQATT, CDR2 SNEGSKA (reference sequence). The CDR3 has 16 residues.

In this sample, this clonotype turned up once. The chain is built from TRBV15 and TRBJ2-6, with D possibly being TRBD1 (6 bases). Germline V lookup: CDR1 LNHNV, CDR2 YYDKDF (reference sequence). The CDR3 sequence is 18 residues long. The V end lost 7 bases, the J end lost 0 bases, and 19 bases lay between the germline ends. The CDR3 DNA is TGTGCCACCACTCAACAGGGATGGCCGGGCTCTGGGGCCAACGTCCTGACTTTC. Residues: CATTQQGWPGSGANVLTF.

The genes are TRBV20-1 and TRBJ1-1; TRBD1 might be the D (6 bases). Germline V gene lookup returns CDR1 DFQATT and CDR2 SNEGSKA (reference sequence). This CDR3 spans 14 amino acids. V dropped 3 bases and J dropped 5 bases, with 16 bases sitting between them. The CDR3 nucleotides read TGCAGTGCTAGTCGCGAGGGGGTAGTAACTGAAGCTTTCTTT. It encodes CSASREGVVTEAFF.

This clonotype was detected many times. The chain links TRBV10-3 to TRBJ1-2, with no clear D. The length of the CDR3 is 13 residues. Germline V CDR1 and CDR2: ENHRY, SYGVKD. Trimming stripped 3 bases from V and 4 bases from J, with 9 bases between. The chain's CDR3 is CAISDQAPYGYTF. For the CDR3, the DNA is TGTGCCATCAGTGATCAGGCGCCCTATGGCTACACCTTC.

Regarding this clonotype: An end of the junction does not agree with germline; a read error may underlie this. This chain connects TRBV28 to TRBJ2-5; 7 positions match TRBD2. The CDR3 consists of 15 residues. Germline loops: CDR1 MDHEN, CDR2 SYDVKM. The CDR3 sequence is CASRRQGGIQETRYF. Written as DNA, the CDR3 is TGTGCCAGCAGACGCCAGGGAGGGATCCAAGAGACCCGGTACTTC.

A word on this clonotype: Germline and junction disagree at one end, which may indicate a read error. J is TRBJ1-5 and V is TRBV20-1; TRBD1 aligns across 7 bases. Per the germline V gene, CDR1 is DFQATT and CDR2 is SNEGSKA (reference sequence). The length of the CDR3 is 15 residues. The CDR3 here is CSARATGAGNQPQRF. The DNA of the CDR3 is TGCAGTGCTAGAGCTACAGGGGCAGGCAATCAGCCCCAGCGTTTT.

This clonotype has just one count. This chain links TRBV3-1 with TRBJ1-2; D possibly corresponds to TRBD1 (5 bases). The CDR3 spans 16 residues. V lost 1 base and J 7 bases, leaving 19 bases between the germline ends. Per the germline V gene, CDR1 is LGHDT and CDR2 is YNNKEL (reference sequence). The CDR3 bases are TGTGCCAGCAGCCAAGTCTTTATGGACCAGGGCGGTGGCTACACCTTC. Protein sequence: CASSQVFMDQGGGYTF.

The chain links TRBV29-1 to TRBJ2-7; perhaps TRBD2 as D (6 bases). Per germline, CDR1 SQVTM and CDR2 ANQGSEA. Trimming took 3 bases from V and 7 from J, leaving 16 bases between them. The CDR3 sequence is 13 residues long. CDR3 DNA sequence: TGCAGCGTTGAGGATCGGGGGTACAATGAGCAGTACTTC. The encoded protein is CSVEDRGYNEQYF.

In this sample, this clonotype turned up a few times. The chain couples TRBV20-1 to TRBJ1-4; D is unclear. The CDR3 is 13 residues long. V lost 5 bases to trimming and J lost 4 bases, with 11 bases between them. CDR1 and CDR2 (germline): DFQATT, SNEGSKA (reference sequence). In DNA form, the CDR3 reads TGCAGTGCTCGTTGGGAAGATAATGAAAAACTGTTTTTT. Its translation: CSARWEDNEKLFF.

The V call is TRBV5-1, the J call TRBJ2-6; D is undetermined. This CDR3 is built from 14 residues. Trimming shortened V by 0 bases and J by 2 bases, and 3 bases separated the two germline ends. CDR1 and CDR2 from the germline V gene are SGHRS and YFSETQ. CDR3 DNA sequence: TGCGCCAGCAGCTTGGGAACTGGGGCCAACGTCCTGACTTTC. It yields the protein CASSLGTGANVLTF. Variable domain in full (rest from reference TRBV5-1 and TRBJ2-6): KAGVTQTPRYLIKTRGQQVTLSCSPISGHRSVSWYQQTPGQGLQFLFEYFSETQRNKGNFPGRFSGRQFSNSRSEMNVSTLELGDSALYLCASSLGTGANVLTFGAGSRLTVL.